What follows is one TCR beta chain and its context. As yet, its antigen is unknown. V lost 5 bases and J 2 bases, leaving 6 bases between the germline ends. Germline CDR1 SNHLY, CDR2 FYNNEI. The CDR3 covers 13 residues. The data are from a study of T-cell memory formation after mild COVID-19. Study-level background: Largely donor-specific TCR clusters were found.

Study results and limitations: Largely, contracting CD4+ clones fell within CM and EM, and contracting CD8+ clones within EMRA. That cross-reactive memory joined was suggested by some responding clones appearing in pre-infection memory.

UMIs and sample barcodes were carried by the TCR alpha and TCR beta cDNA libraries that 5'RACE produced using constant-segment primers. TCRdb re-called the 5' RACE reads with MiXCR, one entry per CDR3 protein. The sample yields approximately 260,000 distinct CDR3 sequences, over 15% seen once. This chain connects TRBV2 to TRBJ2-2; unclear D gene. This receptor was obtained from a man younger than 35 who had mild COVID-19 (a few samples of this study predate the infection). Cell type and time point are not known. Sequenced: PBMCs or a T cell subset sorted from them (not recorded which). CDR3 loop: CASSPINTGELFF. Written as DNA, the CDR3 is TGTGCCAGCAGTCCAATTAACACCGGGGAGCTGTTTTTT.